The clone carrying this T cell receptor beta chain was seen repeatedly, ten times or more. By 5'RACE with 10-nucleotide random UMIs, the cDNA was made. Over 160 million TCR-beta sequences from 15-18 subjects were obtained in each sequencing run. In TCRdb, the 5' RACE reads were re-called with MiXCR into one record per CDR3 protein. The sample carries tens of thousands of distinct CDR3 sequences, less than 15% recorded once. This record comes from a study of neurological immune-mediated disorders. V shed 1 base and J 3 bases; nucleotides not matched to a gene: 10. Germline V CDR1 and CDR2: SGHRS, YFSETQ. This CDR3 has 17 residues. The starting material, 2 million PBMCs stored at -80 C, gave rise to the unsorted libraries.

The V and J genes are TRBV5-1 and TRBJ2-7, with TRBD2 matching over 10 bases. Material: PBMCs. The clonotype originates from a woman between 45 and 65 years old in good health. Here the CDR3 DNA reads TGCGCCAGCAGCTTGATGGTAGCGGGAGGATCCGTCTACGAGCAGTACTTC. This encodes CASSLMVAGGSVYEQYF.